Included here is one TCR beta chain sequence, with context. Its specificity is not known. 5'-RACE, quantitative and with molecular barcodes, yielded the TCR beta libraries. MiXCR, run by TCRdb on the 5' RACE reads, gives a single entry per CDR3 protein. The data hold roughly 370,000 distinct CDR3 sequences, with more than 20% observed a single time. The data were taken from a study of CD8 T cells in ankylosing spondylitis. Study-level results: Disease-linked clones were CD8+ and relatively rare in peripheral blood. Ankylosing spondylitis blood seemed to carry a telltale TCR beta motif made of several highly homologous variants. Reported data indicate significant enrichment of disease-linked clones within matched ankylosing spondylitis synovial fluid. A number of the motif variants had already been described in reactive arthritis synovial fluid and blood.

The CDR3 runs 15 residues. Germline CDR1 reads SGHKS; CDR2 reads YYEKEE (reference sequence). V shed 5 bases, J shed 3 bases, and the junction held 8 bases outside the gene matches. This clonotype was obtained from a male donor with ankylosing spondylitis. The specimen was blood, either unsorted or a sorted T cell fraction (not recorded which). The rearrangement joins TRBV5-5 to TRBJ1-3; 7 nucleotides agree with TRBD1. This chain's CDR3 is CASSKTGSGGNTIYF. In DNA, the CDR3 is TGTGCCAGCAGTAAGACAGGGAGTGGTGGAAACACCATATATTTT.